This T cell receptor beta chain was obtained from a study of T cells in women clearing cervical HPV infection. Study summary: Donors had HPV16-related CIN3 or worse; 2 had invasive cancer.

The repertoire was sequenced with immunoSEQ multiplex PCR; TCRdb's copy has only in-frame clones and lacks some. The sample totals nearly 35,000 clones. The receptor's source is a woman between 18 and 70 years old with a cervical HPV16 infection that either progressed to CIN3+ or cleared (not recorded which). The source material was blood buffy coat.

The DNA read from the CDR3 is TGTGCCAGCAGTGAAGGGCTGTTCTATGGC. Its protein product is CASSEGLFYG. The CDR3, in full, reads CASSEGLFYGYTF. This chain uses TRBV6-1 with TRBJ1-2, with D hard to call. The CDR3 end falls 3 residues outside the read, so it is completed with the germline J gene. The CDR3 length is 13 residues. Per germline, CDR1 MNHNS and CDR2 SASEGT. V lost 1 base and J lost 4, with 7 bases in between.